This T cell receptor beta chain appears in the sequencing data of a study of cytomegalovirus exposure and HLA in healthy donors. Study conclusions and caveats: It was assumed in the presence/absence analyses that sequencing depth was roughly uniform across donors. Earlier analysis yielded a pattern in which most TCR beta V segments were productive about 87% or about 30% of the time.

PCR primers comprised 60 Vbeta and 13 Jbeta primers. Only in-frame clones appear in the TCRdb table, and some are missing; sequencing was by immunoSEQ multiplex PCR. Among about 200,000 clones listed, 70% to 85% were seen once. Among the donors, all were healthy bone marrow donors. Notes on this clone: What it binds is not known.

Germline V gene data show CDR1 as LNHDA and CDR2 as SQIVND (reference sequence). This CDR3 is built from 13 residues. Between the trimmed V and J ends, which lost 1 base and 4 bases, there was a span of 7 bases. The V call is TRBV19, the J call TRBJ1-2; the D is unclear. The sequence derives from a boy aged 2-15 years in good health and CMV-seronegative. The sequenced sample was PBMCs. The CDR3 nucleotides are TGTGCCAGTAGTATAGGAGCGGGCTATGGCTACACCTTC. Translated, it gives CASSIGAGYGYTF.